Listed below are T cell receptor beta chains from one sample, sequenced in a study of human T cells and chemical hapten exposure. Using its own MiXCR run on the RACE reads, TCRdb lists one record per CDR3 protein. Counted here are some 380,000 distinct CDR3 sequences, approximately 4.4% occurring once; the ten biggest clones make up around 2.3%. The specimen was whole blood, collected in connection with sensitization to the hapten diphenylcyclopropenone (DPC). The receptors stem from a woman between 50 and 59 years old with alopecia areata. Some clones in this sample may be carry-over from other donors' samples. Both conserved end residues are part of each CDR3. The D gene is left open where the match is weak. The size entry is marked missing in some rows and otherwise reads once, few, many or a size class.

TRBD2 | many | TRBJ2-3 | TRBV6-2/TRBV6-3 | CASSTSPSGSSDTQYF | TGTGCCAGCAGCACCTCCCCTAGCGGGTCCTCAGATACGCAGTATTTT
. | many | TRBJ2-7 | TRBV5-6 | CASSLAPGASMNYEQYF | TGTGCCAGCAGCTTGGCCCCGGGGGCCTCGATGAACTACGAGCAGTACTTC
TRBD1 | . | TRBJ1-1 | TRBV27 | CAPGGGVTEAFF | TGTGCCCCAGGGGGGGGCGTGACTGAAGCTTTCTTT
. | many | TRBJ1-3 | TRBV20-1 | CSARDRDVGPGNTIYF | TGCAGTGCTAGAGACAGGGACGTCGGCCCTGGAAACACCATATATTTT
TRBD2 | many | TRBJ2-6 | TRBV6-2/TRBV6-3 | CAVAGETVLTGANVLTF | TGTGCTGTAGCGGGAGAGACCGTTCTCACTGGGGCCAACGTCCTGACTTTC
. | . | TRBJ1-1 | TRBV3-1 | CASSLESTGRTEAFF | TGTGCCAGCAGCCTCGAATCAACAGGGAGGACTGAAGCTTTCTTT
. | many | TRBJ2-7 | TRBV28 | CASSPLPREAHF | TGTGCCAGCAGTCCCCTACCGAGGGAGGCGCACTTC
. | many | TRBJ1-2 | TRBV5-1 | CASSITPGRDARGYTF | TGCGCCAGCAGCATCACTCCGGGACGGGATGCTCGCGGCTACACCTTC
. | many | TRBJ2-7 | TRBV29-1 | CSVQYRAGEQYF | TGCAGCGTCCAATACAGGGCTGGGGAGCAGTACTTC
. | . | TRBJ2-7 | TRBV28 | CASSISPVYEQYF | TGTGCCAGCAGTATCTCTCCGGTCTACGAGCAGTACTTC
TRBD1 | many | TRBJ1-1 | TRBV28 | CASSPTGATEAFF | TGTGCCAGCAGTCCGACAGGGGCCACTGAAGCTTTCTTT
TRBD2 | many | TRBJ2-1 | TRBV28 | CASSPGLAGGPYNEQFF | TGTGCCAGCAGTCCCGGACTAGCGGGAGGGCCATACAATGAGCAGTTCTTC
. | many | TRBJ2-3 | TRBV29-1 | CSVEPNTDTQYF | TGCAGCGTTGAACCGAACACAGATACGCAGTATTTT
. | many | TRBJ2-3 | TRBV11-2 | CASSGLRLRGTDTQYF | TGTGCCAGCAGCGGACTCCGGCTAAGGGGCACAGATACGCAGTATTTT
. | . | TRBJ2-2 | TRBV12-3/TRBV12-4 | CASSLGITNTGELFF | TGTGCCAGCAGTTTAGGGATCACGAACACCGGGGAGCTGTTTTTT
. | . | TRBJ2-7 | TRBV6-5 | CASSQSGGGTISEQYF | TGTGCCAGCTCCCAAAGTGGGGGGGGCACGATTAGCGAGCAGTACTTC
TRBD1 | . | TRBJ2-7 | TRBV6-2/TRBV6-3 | CASSYGTGERYEQYF | TGTGCCAGCAGTTATGGGACAGGGGAAAGGTACGAGCAGTACTTC
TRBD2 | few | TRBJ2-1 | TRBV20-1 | CSARGLAGAGYNEQFF | TGCAGTGCTAGAGGACTAGCGGGGGCGGGTTACAATGAGCAGTTCTTC
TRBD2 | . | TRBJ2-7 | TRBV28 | CASSLTLSGGDPYEQYF | TGTGCCAGCAGTTTAACCCTTAGCGGGGGGGATCCCTACGAGCAGTACTTC
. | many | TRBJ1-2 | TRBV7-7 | CASSSTEPTAGYTF | TGTGCCAGCAGCTCGACAGAGCCTACTGCTGGCTACACCTTC
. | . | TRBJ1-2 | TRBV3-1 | CASSQWDTNYGYTF | TGTGCCAGCAGCCAATGGGACACCAACTATGGCTACACCTTC
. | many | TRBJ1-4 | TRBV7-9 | CASSYNGRPHRLFF | TGTGCCAGCAGCTATAATGGTCGGCCCCACCGCCTGTTTTTT
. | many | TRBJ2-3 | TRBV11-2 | CASSTRASGTDTQYF | TGTGCCAGCAGCACGCGGGCTAGCGGCACAGATACGCAGTATTTT
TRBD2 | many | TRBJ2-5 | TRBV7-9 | CASSFVRPGTSGQETQYF | TGTGCCAGCAGCTTTGTTCGGCCCGGGACTAGCGGTCAAGAGACCCAGTACTTC
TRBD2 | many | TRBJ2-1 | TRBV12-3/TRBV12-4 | CASSFRGGSYNEQFF | TGTGCCAGCAGTTTTCGGGGGGGGTCCTACAATGAGCAGTTCTTC
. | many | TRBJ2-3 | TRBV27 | CASSLALANTDTQYF | TGTGCCAGCAGTTTAGCCCTCGCTAACACAGATACGCAGTATTTT
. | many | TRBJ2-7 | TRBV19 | CASSSASEPPLYEQYF | TGTGCCAGTAGTTCGGCTAGCGAACCTCCCCTCTACGAGCAGTACTTC
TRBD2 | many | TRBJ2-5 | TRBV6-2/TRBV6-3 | CASSYGRGPSGRAEETQYF | TGTGCCAGCAGTTACGGACGGGGACCTAGCGGGAGGGCCGAAGAGACCCAGTACTTC
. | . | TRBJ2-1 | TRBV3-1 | CASSQESSGRAYNEQFF | TGTGCCAGCAGCCAAGAATCCTCGGGACGAGCATACAATGAGCAGTTCTTC